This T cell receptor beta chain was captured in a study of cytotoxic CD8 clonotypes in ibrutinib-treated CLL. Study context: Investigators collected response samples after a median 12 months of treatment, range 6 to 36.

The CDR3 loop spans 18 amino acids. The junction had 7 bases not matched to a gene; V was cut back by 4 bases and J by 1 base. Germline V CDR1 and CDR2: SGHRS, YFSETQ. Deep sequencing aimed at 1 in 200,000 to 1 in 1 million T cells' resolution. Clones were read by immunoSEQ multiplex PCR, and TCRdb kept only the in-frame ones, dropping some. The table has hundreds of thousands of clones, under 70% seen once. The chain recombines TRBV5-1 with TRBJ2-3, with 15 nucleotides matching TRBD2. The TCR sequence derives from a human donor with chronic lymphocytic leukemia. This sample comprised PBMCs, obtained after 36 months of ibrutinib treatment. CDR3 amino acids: CASSPGTSGRRGTDTQYF. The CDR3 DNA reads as TGCGCCAGCAGCCCCGGGACTAGCGGGAGGAGGGGCACAGATACGCAGTATTTT. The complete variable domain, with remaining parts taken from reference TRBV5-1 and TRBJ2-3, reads KAGVTQTPRYLIKTRGQQVTLSCSPISGHRSVSWYQQTPGQGLQFLFEYFSETQRNKGNFPGRFSGRQFSNSRSEMNVSTLELGDSALYLCASSPGTSGRRGTDTQYFGPGTRLTVL.